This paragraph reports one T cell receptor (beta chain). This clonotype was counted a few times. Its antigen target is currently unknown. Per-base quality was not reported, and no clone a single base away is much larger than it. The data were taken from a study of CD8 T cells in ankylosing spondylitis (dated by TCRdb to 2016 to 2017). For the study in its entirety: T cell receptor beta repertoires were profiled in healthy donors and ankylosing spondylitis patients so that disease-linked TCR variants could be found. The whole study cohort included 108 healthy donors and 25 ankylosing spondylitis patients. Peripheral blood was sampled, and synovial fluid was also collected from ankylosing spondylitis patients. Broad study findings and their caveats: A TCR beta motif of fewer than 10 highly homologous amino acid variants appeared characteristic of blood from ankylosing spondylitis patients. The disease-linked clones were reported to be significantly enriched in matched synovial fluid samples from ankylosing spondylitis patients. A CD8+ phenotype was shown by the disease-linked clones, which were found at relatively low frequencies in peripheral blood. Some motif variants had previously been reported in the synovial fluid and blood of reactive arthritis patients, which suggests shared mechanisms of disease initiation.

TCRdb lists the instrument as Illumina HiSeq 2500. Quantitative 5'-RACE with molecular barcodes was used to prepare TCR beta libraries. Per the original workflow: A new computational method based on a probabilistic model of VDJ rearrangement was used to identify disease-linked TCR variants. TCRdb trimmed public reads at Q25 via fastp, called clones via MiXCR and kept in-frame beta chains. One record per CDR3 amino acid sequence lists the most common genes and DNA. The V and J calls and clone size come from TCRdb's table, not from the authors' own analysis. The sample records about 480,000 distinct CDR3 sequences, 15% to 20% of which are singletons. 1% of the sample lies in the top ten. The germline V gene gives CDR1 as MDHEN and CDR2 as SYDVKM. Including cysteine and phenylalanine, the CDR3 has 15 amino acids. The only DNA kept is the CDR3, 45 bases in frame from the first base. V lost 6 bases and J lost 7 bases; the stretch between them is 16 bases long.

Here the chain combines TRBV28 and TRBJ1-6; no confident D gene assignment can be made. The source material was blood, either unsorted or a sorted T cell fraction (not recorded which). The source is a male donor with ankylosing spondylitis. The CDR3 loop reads CASRPSEGGNSPLHF. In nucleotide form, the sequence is TGTGCCAGCAGACCCTCCGAAGGTGGAAATTCACCCCTCCACTTT.